The 30 T cell receptor beta chains reported below all come from one sample, sequenced in a study of shared T cell receptors in the human thymus. Profiling relied on immunoSEQ multiplex PCR, and the TCRdb table lists in-frame clones only, not all of them. The data show 640,000 or so clones, 87% seen once. The same specimen was also included in a second study, on human thymus T cells.

The sequenced sample was thymocytes. Receptor source: a boy younger than two with a congenital heart defect.

The rearrangement uses TRBV5-4 and TRBJ1-2; D call uncertain. This CDR3 contains 15 residues. Trimming left V 5 bases short and J 5 bases short, with 19 bases between. Germline loops: CDR1 SGHNT, CDR2 YYREEE (reference sequence). The chain's CDR3 is CASSRRRAGIYGYTF. In DNA, the CDR3 is TGTGCCAGCAGTCGCCGAAGAGCCGGGATATATGGCTACACCTTC.

The rearrangement joins TRBV14 to TRBJ1-1; D is unclear. V shed 3 bases and J shed 5 bases, with 13 bases lying between them. The CDR3 has 14 amino acids. Germline CDR1 and CDR2: SGHDN and FVKESK. CDR3 DNA: TGTGCCAGCAGCCACCTCAACGGGTGGACTGAAGCTTTCTTT. Residues: CASSHLNGWTEAFF.

V is TRBV5-6 and J is TRBJ2-1, with TRBD2 matching over 12 bases. Losses at the gene ends were 0 bases for V and 2 bases for J; bases not matched to a gene: 9. The CDR3 runs to 19 residues. CDR1 is SGHDT, CDR2 YYEEEE, per germline. CDR3 coding DNA: TGTGCCAGCAGCTTGGTGACTAGCGGGGGTCCTGGACCCTACAATGAGCAGTTCTTC. This codes for CASSLVTSGGPGPYNEQFF.

J is TRBJ2-1 and V is TRBV13; D is possibly TRBD1 (6 bases). Trimming removed 4 bases from V and 5 bases from J, with 18 bases in between. Germline V gives CDR1 PRHDT, CDR2 FYEKMQ (reference sequence). This CDR3 is built from 16 residues. The CDR3 region has the DNA TGTGCCAGCAGCTACGACTGGCAGGGGAGAAACAATGAGCAGTTCTTC. Translation: CASSYDWQGRNNEQFF.

The V gene is TRBV11-2, the J gene TRBJ2-2; TRBD1 aligns across 9 bases. Germline lookup yields CDR1 SGHAT and CDR2 FQNNGV. CDR3 length: 15 amino acids. The junction had 4 bases not matched to a gene; V was cut back by 4 bases and J by 4 bases. The CDR3 loop reads CASSWGQGGTGELFF. In DNA, the CDR3 is TGTGCCAGCAGCTGGGGACAGGGCGGCACCGGGGAGCTGTTTTTT.

This chain uses TRBV11-2 with TRBJ2-2; D remains ambiguous. V dropped 5 bases and J dropped 1 base, with 2 bases sitting between them. The CDR3 extends over 12 amino acids. Germline CDR1 is SGHAT and CDR2 is FQNNGV. CDR3: CASSQNTGELFF. The CDR3 DNA reads as TGTGCCAGCAGCCAGAACACCGGGGAGCTGTTTTTT. Using reference TRBV11-2 and TRBJ2-2 for the parts outside the CDR3, the full variable domain is EAGVAQSPRYKIIEKRQSVAFWCNPISGHATLYWYQQILGQGPKLLIQFQNNGVVDDSQLPKDRFSAERLKGVDSTLKIQPAKLEDSAVYLCASSQNTGELFFGEGSRLTVL.

This chain connects TRBV5-1 to TRBJ2-7, with 10 bases lining up with TRBD1. CDR1 is SGHRS, CDR2 YFSETQ, per germline. This CDR3 has 17 residues. Trimming cost V 4 bases and J 0 bases; bases outside gene matches: 10. The chain's CDR3 is CASSTGTGARGSYEQYF. CDR3 sequence (DNA): TGCGCCAGCAGCACTGGGACAGGGGCACGGGGCTCCTACGAGCAGTACTTC. Together with reference TRBV5-1 and TRBJ2-7, the CDR3 gives the full variable domain: KAGVTQTPRYLIKTRGQQVTLSCSPISGHRSVSWYQQTPGQGLQFLFEYFSETQRNKGNFPGRFSGRQFSNSRSEMNVSTLELGDSALYLCASSTGTGARGSYEQYFGPGTRLTVT.

As to this clone: Compared with germline, one end of the junction differs, possibly owing to a read error. This sequence joins TRBV7-9 and TRBJ1-2, with a weak D call TRBD1 (5 bases). Germline values: CDR1 SEHNR, CDR2 FQNEAQ (reference sequence). This CDR3 spans 12 amino acids. For the CDR3, the DNA is TGTGCCGGCAGCTTAGCGGGGCCTGGCTACACCTTC. Protein product: CAGSLAGPGYTF. Supplemented by reference TRBV7-9 and TRBJ1-2, the full variable domain reads DTGVSQNPRHKITKRGQNVTFRCDPISEHNRLYWYRQTLGQGPEFLTYFQNEAQLEKSRLLSDRFSAERPKGSFSTLEIQRTEQGDSAMYLCAGSLAGPGYTFGSGTRLTVV.

This rearrangement joins TRBV6-1 to TRBJ1-1, with D maybe TRBD1 (5 bases). Looked up from germline, CDR1 is MNHNS and CDR2 is SASEGT. Trimming stripped 4 bases from V and 0 bases from J, with 18 bases between. The CDR3 has 17 residues. The CDR3 DNA follows: TGTGCCAGCAGTGTCAATAAGGGGCGCCCTATGAACACTGAAGCTTTCTTT. Translating gives CASSVNKGRPMNTEAFF.

The chain is built from TRBV2 and TRBJ2-7; the match to TRBD1 covers 8 bases. Germline trimming cut 7 bases from V and 2 bases from J; bases unmatched to any gene: 7. Germline assignment: CDR1 SNHLY and CDR2 FYNNEI. The CDR3 covers 14 residues. CDR3 in DNA: TGTGCCAGCAACGACAGGGGACGCCCCTACGAGCAGTACTTC. Its translation is CASNDRGRPYEQYF.

The rearrangement links TRBV18 to TRBJ1-5; D is ambiguous. Trimming took off 3 bases at V and 0 bases at J, with 9 bases between the two ends. The CDR3 is 15 amino acids. The germline gives CDR1 KGHSH, CDR2 LQKENI. CDR3 nucleotide sequence: TGTGCCAGCTCACCTGCAGGTTATAGCAATCAGCCCCAGCATTTT. It yields the protein CASSPAGYSNQPQHF.

The rearrangement joins TRBV5-1 to TRBJ1-1, with 8 nucleotides matching TRBD1. CDR1 SGHRS and CDR2 YFSETQ come from the germline V gene. The CDR3 totals 18 residues. V trimming: 5 bases; J trimming: 0 bases; junction bases outside the gene matches: 15. The CDR3 region has the DNA TGCGCCAGCAGTTCCCCCCTACCTGGACAGGGCCTGAACACTGAAGCTTTCTTT. It translates to CASSSPLPGQGLNTEAFF.

The chain employs TRBV30 and TRBJ1-4; D remains ambiguous. The germline gives CDR1 GTSNPN, CDR2 SVGIG (reference sequence). V was trimmed by 5 bases and J by 0 bases, leaving 7 bases between them. The CDR3 runs to 13 residues. The CDR3 loop reads CAWSGSTNEKLFF. CDR3 nucleotides: TGTGCCTGGTCAGGATCAACTAATGAAAAACTGTTTTTT.

This clone was seen only a few times. One junction end disagrees with the germline gene, perhaps due to a read error. V gene TRBV28 combines with J gene TRBJ1-1; D is undetermined. The CDR3 has 15 amino acids. The germline CDR1 and CDR2 sequences are MDHEN and SYDVKM. CDR3 protein: CASSFPRPLKTEAFF. CDR3 DNA: TGTGCCAGCAGTTTCCCGAGGCCCCTGAAGACTGAAGCTTTCTTT.

This clone has only one observation. The J gene is TRBJ2-7, the V gene TRBV6-5, with D possibly being TRBD1 (6 bases). From germline, CDR1 is MNHEY and CDR2 SVGAGI. The V and J ends lost 5 bases and 3 bases respectively, with 17 bases between them. The CDR3 loop spans 15 amino acids. DNA for the CDR3: TGTGCCAGCAGTCACCCCCCCAGGGGAAGCTACGAGCAGTACTTC. Its translation: CASSHPPRGSYEQYF.

V usage is TRBV28 and J usage is TRBJ2-1; a weak D match, TRBD2 (6 bases). In germline, CDR1 is MDHEN, CDR2 SYDVKM. The CDR3 is made up of 13 amino acids. V lost 10 bases and J 3 bases, leaving 13 bases between the germline ends. This CDR3 reads CATAPGVYNEQFF. In DNA, the CDR3 is TGTGCCACAGCCCCGGGGGTCTACAATGAGCAGTTCTTC. The variable domain in full, completed from reference TRBV28 and TRBJ2-1, reads DVKVTQSSRYLVKRTGEKVFLECVQDMDHENMFWYRQDPGLGLRLIYFSYDVKMKEKGDIPEGYSVSREKKERFSLILESASTNQTSMYLCATAPGVYNEQFFGPGTRLTVL.

The V call is TRBV18, the J call TRBJ1-4; 7 nucleotides align to TRBD1. The V gene end was trimmed by 3 bases and the J gene end by 2 bases; junction bases not matched to a gene: 6. There are 16 residues in the CDR3. Germline V gene sequence: CDR1 KGHSH, CDR2 LQKENI. CDR3 DNA: TGTGCCAGCTCACCTCGGGACAGAACCACTAATGAAAAACTGTTTTTT. Its translation is CASSPRDRTTNEKLFF. Based on the CDR3 plus reference TRBV18 and TRBJ1-4, the full variable domain is NAGVMQNPRHLVRRRGQEARLRCSPMKGHSHVYWYRQLPEEGLKFMVYLQKENIIDESGMPKERFSAEFPKEGPSILRIQQVVRGDSAAYFCASSPRDRTTNEKLFFGSGTQLSVL.

The rearrangement links TRBV5-8 to TRBJ1-6; tentatively, D is TRBD1 (6 bases). Trimming left V 2 bases short and J 7 bases short, with 7 bases between. This CDR3 is built from 13 residues. The germline gives CDR1 SGHTS, CDR2 YDEGEE. CDR3 sequence: CASSLTGNSPLHF. The CDR3 DNA reads TGTGCCAGCAGCTTAACAGGGAATTCACCCCTCCACTTT.

V and J are TRBV28 and TRBJ1-1; D is uncertain. This CDR3 comprises 13 residues. Germline CDR1 is MDHEN and CDR2 is SYDVKM. Trimming took 6 bases from V and 4 from J, leaving 12 bases between them. The CDR3 protein is CASSPTTSTEAFF. The CDR3 DNA reads TGTGCCAGCAGCCCTACTACCTCCACTGAAGCTTTCTTT.

The chain recombines TRBV5-1 with TRBJ2-1, with TRBD1 matching over 8 bases. Germline-derived CDR1 and CDR2 are SGHRS and YFSETQ. The CDR3 loop spans 14 amino acids. Trimming at V came to 6 bases and at J to 2 bases, leaving 4 bases not matched to a gene. This chain's CDR3 is CASTDRGTYNEQFF. The DNA of the CDR3 is TGCGCCAGCACCGACAGGGGCACCTACAATGAGCAGTTCTTC.

The genes are TRBV19 and TRBJ2-7; possible D gene TRBD2, 6 bases. The germline CDR1 and CDR2 sequences are LNHDA and SQIVND (reference sequence). V lost 3 bases, J lost 0 bases, and 12 bases lay in between. This CDR3 is 15 amino acids long. This chain's CDR3 is CASSMGRGASYEQYF. CDR3 coding DNA: TGTGCCAGTAGTATGGGTCGCGGGGCCTCCTACGAGCAGTACTTC.

This chain connects TRBV5-4 to TRBJ2-2; TRBD2 matches 8 bases. The CDR3 has 19 amino acids. V trimming: 0 bases; J trimming: 4 bases; junction bases outside the gene matches: 14. Germline CDR1 SGHNT, CDR2 YYREEE (reference sequence). CDR3 sequence reads: CASSLAGSHLAGFTGELFF. Here the CDR3 DNA reads TGTGCCAGCAGCTTGGCGGGTAGCCATCTAGCGGGTTTCACCGGGGAGCTGTTTTTT.

The J gene is TRBJ2-7, the V gene TRBV19, with 9 bases identical to TRBD2. The V and J ends lost 3 bases and 2 bases, in that order; junction bases with no gene match: 5. Germline-derived CDR1 and CDR2 are LNHDA and SQIVND (reference sequence). The CDR3 consists of 15 residues. The CDR3 DNA follows: TGTGCCAGTAGTATCGCTAGCGGGACCCCCTACGAGCAGTACTTC. This gives the protein CASSIASGTPYEQYF.

This clone was counted between two and nine times. V gene TRBV6-4 combines with J gene TRBJ1-6, with 7 bases that match TRBD1. The CDR3 length is 16 residues. J lost 8 bases, V lost 6 bases, and 13 bases had no gene match. Germline lookup yields CDR1 MRHNA and CDR2 SNTAGT. The CDR3 sequence is CASSATPDRDYSPLHF. CDR3 in DNA: TGTGCCAGCAGCGCCACGCCTGACAGGGATTATTCACCCCTCCACTTT.

This clone was found once. The V gene is TRBV28, the J gene TRBJ2-3; weak D call: TRBD1 (5 bases). Germline V gene sequence: CDR1 MDHEN, CDR2 SYDVKM. V was pared by 8 bases and J by 0 bases, with 15 bases between. The CDR3 length is 15 residues. DNA for the CDR3: TGTGCCAGCCTCCCCGACAGAACTAGCACAGATACGCAGTATTTT. Protein sequence: CASLPDRTSTDTQYF.

This chain joins TRBV18 and TRBJ1-1; 9 bases map to TRBD1. The J segment lost 10 bases and the V segment lost 7 bases, leaving 10 bases of the junction unmatched. The CDR3 has 13 residues. Germline lookup yields CDR1 KGHSH and CDR2 LQKENI. CDR3 nucleotides: TGTGCCAGCTTAAGAAGGGACAGGGATCGAGCTTTCTTT. It translates to CASLRRDRDRAFF.

In this sample, this clone turned up once. The V call is TRBV5-6, the J call TRBJ2-2, with D possibly being TRBD1 (6 bases). Germline CDR1 reads SGHDT; CDR2 reads YYEEEE. V lost 4 bases, J lost 4 bases, and 14 bases lay in between. This CDR3 spans 15 amino acids. CDR3 DNA: TGTGCCAGCAGCCCCAGACAGGACCGCACCGGGGAGCTGTTTTTT. It encodes CASSPRQDRTGELFF.

This chain connects TRBV4-3 to TRBJ1-2; the D is unclear. The germline V gene encodes CDR1 LGHNA and CDR2 YSLEER. Trimming pared 3 bases from V and 6 bases from J, leaving 14 bases between. The CDR3 runs 14 residues. CDR3 residues: CASSQASPGNGYTF. CDR3 nucleotides: TGCGCCAGCAGCCAGGCCTCACCGGGGAATGGCTACACCTTC.

This clone was picked up one time. This chain connects TRBV28 to TRBJ2-7; no definite D call. The CDR3 loop spans 17 amino acids. Trimming removed 3 bases from V and 2 bases from J, with 20 bases in between. CDR1 and CDR2 (germline): MDHEN, SYDVKM. The CDR3 is CASSFWRWHHLTYEQYF. DNA of the CDR3: TGTGCCAGCAGTTTTTGGCGGTGGCATCACTTAACCTACGAGCAGTACTTC.

The rearrangement links TRBV28 to TRBJ2-1; no definite D call. CDR1 is MDHEN and CDR2 is SYDVKM in the germline V gene. V was shortened by 8 bases and J by 9 bases, with 17 bases between the two germline ends. CDR3 length equals 13 residues. The CDR3 protein is CASLSGGNTEQFF. CDR3 sequence (DNA): TGTGCCAGCCTATCCGGCGGAAACACTGAGCAGTTCTTC.